The clone carrying this T cell receptor (beta chain) was detected only a few times. Its matching antigen is unknown. This sample is part of a study of response to subunit inactivated influenza vaccine. Germline values: CDR1 SGHTA, CDR2 FQGNSA. V was clipped by 5 bases and J by 5 bases, with 21 bases between them. The CDR3 totals 16 residues. From the RT-PCR reads, TCRdb called clonotypes with MiXCR, one entry per CDR3 protein. The repertoire holds approximately 700,000 distinct CDR3 sequences, with about 15% as singletons. Study outcomes and limitations: Few new T cells, the authors suggested, are recruited by each seasonal influenza vaccination.

The TCR originated in a man aged 45-60 years who received an inactivated influenza vaccine. The chain couples TRBV7-2 to TRBJ2-5; either TRBD1 or TRBD2 may fit D (6 bases each). The sample was PBMCs from blood, taken roughly 2 weeks before vaccination. CDR3 sequence: CASSPSVGGAGETQYF. The CDR3 DNA reads TGTGCCAGCAGCCCCTCGGTTGGGGGCGCGGGGGAGACCCAGTACTTC.